The rows below give T cell receptor beta chains drawn from one sample of a study of T cell responses to AZD1222 COVID-19 vaccine. Measured with immunoSEQ multiplex PCR; TCRdb has only the in-frame clones, and not every one. This table has 100,000 to 140,000 clones, about 89% appearing once. Sequenced material: peripheral blood, taken 28 days after the second AZD1222 dose. The receptors stem from an adult who received the AZD1222 COVID-19 vaccine. Both conserved end residues are part of each CDR3. Fields, in order: D gene, clone size, J gene, V gene, CDR3 length, CDR3 DNA, CDR3 protein. The D gene is left open where the match is weak. Expanded clones are given a class, and other clones once, few, many or no size at all.

D gene: NA
clone size: NA
J gene: TRBJ2-6
V gene: TRBV18
CDR3 length: 15
CDR3 DNA: TGTGCCAGCTCACCAGAGGTAGCTGGGGCCAACGTCCTGACTTTC
CDR3 protein: CASSPEVAGANVLTF

D gene: TRBD2
clone size: NA
J gene: TRBJ2-7
V gene: TRBV11-2
CDR3 length: 15
CDR3 DNA: TGTGCCAGCAGCCACCGACTAGCGGGACTCTACGAGCAGTACTTC
CDR3 protein: CASSHRLAGLYEQYF

D gene: NA
clone size: NA
J gene: TRBJ2-7
V gene: TRBV30
CDR3 length: 15
CDR3 DNA: TGTGCCTGGAGTTGCGGGCCCCAGGAGCCCTACGAGCAGTACTTC
CDR3 protein: CAWSCGPQEPYEQYF

D gene: TRBD2
clone size: NA
J gene: TRBJ2-1
V gene: TRBV19
CDR3 length: 15
CDR3 DNA: TGTGCCAGTAGTACCGGGACTAGGGGGGGCAATGAGCAGTTCTTC
CDR3 protein: CASSTGTRGGNEQFF

D gene: TRBD2
clone size: NA
J gene: TRBJ2-1
V gene: TRBV19
CDR3 length: 15
CDR3 DNA: TGTGCCAGTAGGCCAACTAGCGGGAGGGCCCTTGAGCAGTTCTTC
CDR3 protein: CASRPTSGRALEQFF

D gene: TRBD2
clone size: NA
J gene: TRBJ2-2
V gene: TRBV5-4
CDR3 length: 16
CDR3 DNA: TGTGCCAGCAGCCCATTAGCGGGAGGCCTCACCGGGGAGCTGTTTTTT
CDR3 protein: CASSPLAGGLTGELFF

D gene: TRBD1
clone size: once
J gene: TRBJ1-1
V gene: TRBV13
CDR3 length: 15
CDR3 DNA: TGTGCCAGCAGCTCAGTTCTACAGGGGAGCTCTGAAGCTTTCTTT
CDR3 protein: CASSSVLQGSSEAFF

D gene: NA
clone size: NA
J gene: TRBJ1-4
V gene: TRBV7-9
CDR3 length: 16
CDR3 DNA: TGTGCCAGCAGCTTAGATGGTAAAGGGTTGGTGGAAAAACTGTTTTTT
CDR3 protein: CASSLDGKGLVEKLFF

D gene: TRBD1
clone size: NA
J gene: TRBJ1-5
V gene: TRBV24-1
CDR3 length: 17
CDR3 DNA: TGTGCCACCAGTGATCATCTACAGGGGGCGAAGGATCAGCCCCAGCATTTT
CDR3 protein: CATSDHLQGAKDQPQHF

D gene: TRBD1
clone size: NA
J gene: TRBJ2-1
V gene: TRBV27
CDR3 length: 14
CDR3 DNA: TGTGCCAGCAGGGTCGGGACAGGGGGCCGTGAACAGTTCTTC
CDR3 protein: CASRVGTGGREQFF

D gene: NA
clone size: NA
J gene: TRBJ1-5
V gene: TRBV28
CDR3 length: 11
CDR3 DNA: TGTGCCAGGGGGGGGTCTCAGCCCCAGCATTTT
CDR3 protein: CARGGSQPQHF

D gene: NA
clone size: NA
J gene: TRBJ1-1
V gene: TRBV29-1
CDR3 length: 14
CDR3 DNA: TGCAGCGTTGAGGCAGGTGCTATGAACACTGAAGCTTTCTTT
CDR3 protein: CSVEAGAMNTEAFF

D gene: NA
clone size: NA
J gene: TRBJ2-7
V gene: TRBV12-3/TRBV12-4
CDR3 length: 13
CDR3 DNA: TGTGCCAGCAGGCCGACAGAAAGGTACGAGCAGTACTTC
CDR3 protein: CASRPTERYEQYF

D gene: NA
clone size: once
J gene: TRBJ1-5
V gene: TRBV24-1
CDR3 length: 14
CDR3 DNA: TGTGCCACCAGTGATTTTAGGAGCAATCAGCCCCAGCATTTT
CDR3 protein: CATSDFRSNQPQHF

D gene: TRBD1
clone size: NA
J gene: TRBJ2-1
V gene: TRBV9
CDR3 length: 14
CDR3 DNA: TGTGCCAGCAGCGGTTGGACAGGGGGCAGGGAGCAGTTCTTC
CDR3 protein: CASSGWTGGREQFF

D gene: TRBD1
clone size: NA
J gene: TRBJ1-6
V gene: TRBV6-5
CDR3 length: 15
CDR3 DNA: TGTGCCAGCAGTTTGAACAGGGGAGGAGATTCACCCCTCCACTTT
CDR3 protein: CASSLNRGGDSPLHF

D gene: TRBD1
clone size: once
J gene: TRBJ1-3
V gene: TRBV5-6
CDR3 length: 14
CDR3 DNA: TGTGCCAGCAGCCCGGACCAGGGGGTCCACACCATATATTTT
CDR3 protein: CASSPDQGVHTIYF

D gene: NA
clone size: NA
J gene: TRBJ2-3
V gene: TRBV9
CDR3 length: 14
CDR3 DNA: TGTGCCAGCAGCGTAGAGCCCCGCCCCGATACGCAGTATTTT
CDR3 protein: CASSVEPRPDTQYF

D gene: NA
clone size: NA
J gene: TRBJ1-1
V gene: TRBV19
CDR3 length: 15
CDR3 DNA: TGTGCCAGTACGGACGGAGGGGCGGCGAACACTGAAGCTTTCTTT
CDR3 protein: CASTDGGAANTEAFF

D gene: NA
clone size: NA
J gene: TRBJ2-2
V gene: TRBV5-1
CDR3 length: 16
CDR3 DNA: TGCGCCAGCAGCCCCCCCGGGACGTCGAACACCGGGGAGCTGTTTTTT
CDR3 protein: CASSPPGTSNTGELFF

D gene: NA
clone size: NA
J gene: TRBJ2-5
V gene: TRBV9
CDR3 length: 14
CDR3 DNA: TGTGCCAGCAGCGTTTCCTGGCTGGGGGAGACCCAGTACTTC
CDR3 protein: CASSVSWLGETQYF

D gene: NA
clone size: NA
J gene: TRBJ1-2
V gene: TRBV7-2
CDR3 length: 14
CDR3 DNA: TGTGCCAGCAGCTTACGGGGGGCTGACTATGGCTACACCTTC
CDR3 protein: CASSLRGADYGYTF

D gene: NA
clone size: NA
J gene: TRBJ1-5
V gene: TRBV5-6
CDR3 length: 12
CDR3 DNA: TGTGCCAGCAGCCTTGGAGATCAGCCCCAGCATTTT
CDR3 protein: CASSLGDQPQHF

D gene: NA
clone size: NA
J gene: TRBJ1-2
V gene: TRBV5-4
CDR3 length: 14
CDR3 DNA: TGTGCCAGCAGTCCGAATGGGGTCTACTATGGCTACACCTTC
CDR3 protein: CASSPNGVYYGYTF

D gene: NA
clone size: NA
J gene: TRBJ2-1
V gene: TRBV12-3/TRBV12-4
CDR3 length: 11
CDR3 DNA: TGTGCCAGCAGTTTTCTCGGTGAGCAGTTCTTC
CDR3 protein: CASSFLGEQFF

D gene: NA
clone size: once
J gene: TRBJ2-7
V gene: TRBV27
CDR3 length: 13
CDR3 DNA: TGTGCCAGCAGTCTCTCCCAGGGCTACGAGCAGTACTTC
CDR3 protein: CASSLSQGYEQYF

D gene: NA
clone size: NA
J gene: TRBJ1-5
V gene: TRBV28
CDR3 length: 15
CDR3 DNA: TGTGCCAGCAGTTTAGAAATGGGGGCAAATCAGCCCCAGCATTTT
CDR3 protein: CASSLEMGANQPQHF

D gene: NA
clone size: NA
J gene: TRBJ1-2
V gene: TRBV27
CDR3 length: 15
CDR3 DNA: TGTGCCAGCAGTGCGGACAGATTGACGAGCTATGGCTACACCTTC
CDR3 protein: CASSADRLTSYGYTF

D gene: NA
clone size: NA
J gene: TRBJ2-7
V gene: TRBV11-2
CDR3 length: 15
CDR3 DNA: TGTGCCAGCAGCTTAGATCCCCTGAGCTCCTACGAGCAGTACTTC
CDR3 protein: CASSLDPLSSYEQYF

D gene: TRBD2
clone size: NA
J gene: TRBJ2-1
V gene: TRBV19
CDR3 length: 18
CDR3 DNA: TGTGCCAGTAGTATCCGACTAGCGGGGGCAGCCTCCTACAATGAGCAGTTCTTC
CDR3 protein: CASSIRLAGAASYNEQFF

D gene: NA
clone size: NA
J gene: TRBJ2-2
V gene: TRBV2
CDR3 length: 14
CDR3 DNA: TGTGCCAGCAGGGAGGAAGGAGGTACCGGGGAGCTGTTTTTT
CDR3 protein: CASREEGGTGELFF

D gene: TRBD1
clone size: NA
J gene: TRBJ2-1
V gene: TRBV10-2
CDR3 length: 15
CDR3 DNA: TGCGCCAGCAGTGAGGCGGACAGGGGCGTGAATGAGCAGTTCTTC
CDR3 protein: CASSEADRGVNEQFF

D gene: TRBD1
clone size: NA
J gene: TRBJ1-1
V gene: TRBV14
CDR3 length: 15
CDR3 DNA: TGTGCCAGCAGCCGACGACCGGGACAGGGGGCTGAAGCTTTCTTT
CDR3 protein: CASSRRPGQGAEAFF

D gene: TRBD1
clone size: NA
J gene: TRBJ1-2
V gene: TRBV24-1
CDR3 length: 13
CDR3 DNA: TGTGCCACCCAGGACAGGGGAGGAGATGGCTACACCTTC
CDR3 protein: CATQDRGGDGYTF

D gene: TRBD2
clone size: NA
J gene: TRBJ2-1
V gene: TRBV24-1
CDR3 length: 14
CDR3 DNA: TGTGCCACCGATGGGGGGGGAGAAAACAATGAGCAGTTCTTC
CDR3 protein: CATDGGGENNEQFF

D gene: NA
clone size: NA
J gene: TRBJ1-1
V gene: TRBV9
CDR3 length: 14
CDR3 DNA: TGTGCCAGCGGCGAGGGTTTTTCGAACACTGAAGCTTTCTTT
CDR3 protein: CASGEGFSNTEAFF

D gene: TRBD2
clone size: once
J gene: TRBJ2-7
V gene: TRBV14
CDR3 length: 16
CDR3 DNA: TGTGCCAGCAGCCAAGATGTCCTAGCGGGAGGAATCGAGCAGTACTTC
CDR3 protein: CASSQDVLAGGIEQYF

D gene: NA
clone size: NA
J gene: TRBJ2-2
V gene: TRBV7-9
CDR3 length: 15
CDR3 DNA: TGTGCCAGCAGCTTATCACACCTGAACACCGGGGAGCTGTTTTTT
CDR3 protein: CASSLSHLNTGELFF

D gene: NA
clone size: NA
J gene: TRBJ1-5
V gene: TRBV30
CDR3 length: 14
CDR3 DNA: TGTGCCTGGAGTCGCAGGGGAGGGGGTCAGCCCCAGCATTTT
CDR3 protein: CAWSRRGGGQPQHF

D gene: NA
clone size: NA
J gene: TRBJ2-1
V gene: TRBV28
CDR3 length: 15
CDR3 DNA: TGTGCCAGCAGTAGTACCAGGGGGGTCCACAATGAGCAGTTCTTC
CDR3 protein: CASSSTRGVHNEQFF